A single sample is the source of the 9 T cell receptor beta chains below, sequenced in a study of T cell clonotyping in hematopoietic cell transplantation. Sequenced by immunoSEQ multiplex PCR; TCRdb stores in-frame clones only, minus some. Of fewer than 9,000 clones listed, around nine tenths are singletons. Here the sequenced sample was PBMCs, taken 100 days after allogeneic stem cell transplant. The origin of the receptors is a male patient aged 45-60 years who had an allogeneic stem cell transplant from a related donor, so the T cells may come from the graft donor. Some clones in this sample may be carry-over from other donors' samples.

The V and J genes are TRBV4-1 and TRBJ2-7; D call uncertain. Trimming removed 0 bases from V and 1 base from J, with 10 bases in between. The CDR3 extends over 15 amino acids. Germline V gene lookup returns CDR1 MGHRA and CDR2 YSYEKL. CDR3 DNA sequence: TGCGCCAGCAGCCAAGAAGGTGGTGGTTCCTACGAGCAGTACTTC. Translated: CASSQEGGGSYEQYF.

V gene TRBV6-1 combines with J gene TRBJ1-5, with unresolved D. This CDR3 spans 14 amino acids. Germline CDR1 is MNHNS and CDR2 is SASEGT. Deletions cut 5 bases from V and 8 bases from J, with 16 bases between. CDR3 in amino acids: CASSPLGITEPQHF. The CDR3 coding sequence is TGTGCCAGCAGTCCCCTGGGGATTACGGAGCCCCAGCATTTT.

The chain links TRBV7-8 to TRBJ2-5; D might be TRBD1 (7 bases). Trimming pared 5 bases from V and 8 bases from J, leaving 21 bases between. CDR3 size: 15 residues. The germline gives CDR1 SGHVS, CDR2 FQNEAQ. CDR3 residues: CASSPNGQAGGTQYF. CDR3 DNA sequence: TGTGCCAGCAGCCCTAACGGACAGGCCGGGGGAACCCAGTACTTC.

This CDR3 is CASSGPGTGILSLHF. In DNA, the CDR3 is TGTGCCAGCAGTGGACCCGGGACAGGGATATTATCCCTCCACTTT. This chain joins TRBV25-1 and TRBJ1-6; TRBD1 agrees at 9 bases. CDR1 MGHDK and CDR2 SYGVNS come from the germline V gene. The CDR3 runs 15 residues. V lost 4 bases and J lost 14; bases outside the gene matches: 12.

The genes are TRBV2 and TRBJ1-2; no clear D gene. The length of the CDR3 is 13 residues. V shed 5 bases and J shed 2 bases, with 9 bases lying between them. Germline V gene sequence: CDR1 SNHLY, CDR2 FYNNEI. For the CDR3, the DNA is TGTGCCAGCAGTCTAACCGGGAACTATGGCTACACCTTC. As protein: CASSLTGNYGYTF. Supplemented by reference TRBV2 and TRBJ1-2, the full variable domain reads EPEVTQTPSHQVTQMGQEVILRCVPISNHLYFYWYRQILGQKVEFLVSFYNNEISEKSEIFDDQFSVERPDGSNFTLKIRSTKLEDSAMYFCASSLTGNYGYTFGSGTRLTVV.

Concerning this clone: One end of the junction is discordant with germline, which a read error may explain. This chain connects TRBV30 to TRBJ1-1; 7 nucleotides line up with TRBD1. This CDR3 has 16 residues. The germline V gene encodes CDR1 GTSNPN and CDR2 SVGIG (reference sequence). This CDR3 is CDWKTGQPGMNTEAFF. The CDR3 DNA is TGTGACTGGAAGACAGGGCAACCTGGTATGAACACTGAAGCTTTCTTT. The whole variable domain, filled in from reference TRBV30 and TRBJ1-1, reads SQTIHQWPATLVQPVGSPLSLECTVEGTSNPNLYWYRQAAGRGLQLLFYSVGIGQISSEVPQNLSASRPQDRQFILSSKKLLLSDSGFYLCDWKTGQPGMNTEAFFGQGTRLTVV.

The chain is built from TRBV5-1 and TRBJ2-7; no firm D call. This CDR3 is 14 amino acids long. V was shortened by 0 bases and J by 0 bases, with 7 bases between the two germline ends. Germline V gives CDR1 SGHRS, CDR2 YFSETQ. In nucleotides, the CDR3 is TGCGCCAGCAGCTTGGGAACAGACTCCTACGAGCAGTACTTC. Translating gives CASSLGTDSYEQYF.

The chain uses TRBV7-6 and TRBJ1-1; D gene uncertain. This CDR3 region has 14 residues. Germline V gene sequence: CDR1 SGHVS, CDR2 FNYEAQ. V dropped 5 bases and J dropped 6 bases, with 16 bases sitting between them. The DNA for the CDR3 is TGTGCCAGCAGCCCTCCGGGGAGGTACGCTGAAGCTTTCTTT. Translated, it gives CASSPPGRYAEAFF.

Remarks on this clone: At one boundary the junction diverges from the germline segment, which might be a read error. V and J are TRBV2 and TRBJ1-2, with TRBD1 identical over 10 bases. From germline, CDR1 is SNHLY and CDR2 FYNNEI. The CDR3 has 14 residues. The CDR3 spells CANSDGQGGYGYTF. CDR3 sequence (DNA): TGTGCCAACAGTGATGGACAGGGGGGCTATGGCTACACCTTC.